The 19 T cell receptor beta chains reported below all come from one sample, sequenced in a study of cytomegalovirus exposure and HLA in healthy donors. PCR was performed using 60 Vbeta and 13 Jbeta primers. The data were produced by immunoSEQ multiplex PCR, yet TCRdb's version contains in-frame clones alone and is incomplete. The table shows 170,000 or so clones, with approximately 84% occurring only once. The sample comprised PBMCs. The receptors here all came from a male donor in good health and CMV-seropositive.

The J gene is TRBJ1-2, the V gene TRBV6-1; D remains unclear. This CDR3 comprises 14 residues. V was cut by 1 base and J by 8 bases, with 14 bases left in between. The germline gives CDR1 MNHNS, CDR2 SASEGT. This CDR3 is CASSEGASRGGYTF. The CDR3 nucleotides are TGTGCCAGCAGTGAAGGGGCCTCCCGAGGGGGCTACACCTTC.

This sequence joins TRBV18 and TRBJ2-1; 9 bases line up with TRBD2. CDR1 KGHSH and CDR2 LQKENI come from the germline V gene. The CDR3 totals 16 residues. J gave up 8 bases and V 6 bases, and 14 bases lay outside the gene matches. CDR3 nucleotides: TGTGCCAGCTCCCCTAACGCAGCGGGAGGAGGGGATGAGCAGTTCTTC. Amino acids: CASSPNAAGGGDEQFF.

This clone was seen just once. V usage is TRBV7-3 and J usage is TRBJ2-1; 10 bases map to TRBD1. Germline V gene sequence: CDR1 SGHTA, CDR2 FQGTGA. CDR3 length: 12 residues. Trimming took 3 bases from V and 15 from J; bases not matched to a gene: 5. The CDR3 bases are TGTGCCAGCAGCTTGGGGACAGGGGATAGGTTCTTC. Translating gives CASSLGTGDRFF.

CDR3 sequence: CASSYLATAYNEQFF. Written as DNA, the CDR3 is TGTGCCAGCAGTTACCTCGCGACAGCGTACAATGAGCAGTTCTTC. The chain joins TRBV6-5 to TRBJ2-1; a possible D gene is TRBD1 (5 bases). Germline CDR1 and CDR2: MNHEY and SVGAGI. V was trimmed by 2 bases and J by 4 bases, leaving 12 bases between them. This CDR3 region has 15 residues.

This clone has just a few counts. Its ends do not fully match the called genes, so a read error is possible. The gene calls are TRBV7-9 and TRBJ2-7, with TRBD2 matching over 14 bases. This CDR3 contains 17 residues. Germline-derived CDR1 and CDR2 are SEHNR and FQNEAQ (reference sequence). The CDR3 DNA follows: TGTTCCAGCAGCCGGTCCGGGACTAGCGGGAGATTCTACGAGCAGTACTTC. Protein product: CSSSRSGTSGRFYEQYF.

This clone was seen more than once but under ten times. The genes are TRBV9 and TRBJ2-1, with 7 bases lining up with TRBD2. This CDR3 comprises 14 residues. The V gene's germline CDR1 is SGDLS and CDR2 YYNGEE. Germline trimming cut 3 bases from V and 0 bases from J; bases unmatched to any gene: 0. This chain's CDR3 is CASSGGGSYNEQFF. In DNA form, the CDR3 reads TGTGCCAGCAGCGGGGGGGGCTCCTACAATGAGCAGTTCTTC.

The rearrangement links TRBV7-2 to TRBJ2-3; possibly TRBD2 for D (5 bases). The CDR3 is made up of 13 amino acids. V lost 2 bases and J lost 4, with 7 bases in between. CDR1 and CDR2 from the germline V gene are SGHTA and FQGNSA. This CDR3 reads CASSLNGADTQYF. The DNA of the CDR3 is TGTGCCAGCAGCTTAAACGGGGCAGATACGCAGTATTTT.

The chain carries TRBV7-9 and TRBJ1-2; 7 nucleotides align to TRBD1. Germline CDR1 is SEHNR and CDR2 is FQNEAQ (reference sequence). V lost 6 bases, J lost 4 bases, and 8 bases stayed unmatched. CDR3 length equals 14 residues. The CDR3 spells CASSLRTGSYGYTF. The CDR3 nucleotides are TGTGCCAGCAGTCTAAGGACAGGCTCCTATGGCTACACCTTC.

The chain couples TRBV12-5 to TRBJ2-2, with D maybe TRBD2 (6 bases). The CDR3 length is 16 residues. Trimming pared 5 bases from V and 2 bases from J, leaving 15 bases between. The germline gives CDR1 LGHNT, CDR2 FRNRAP. The CDR3 DNA sequence: TGTGCTAGTGGTGGGGAGGCGGCGGCAAACACCGGGGAGCTGTTTTTT. Amino acid sequence: CASGGEAAANTGELFF.

This clone appeared a single time. This chain joins TRBV4-1 and TRBJ1-2, with 10 bases matching TRBD1. This CDR3 contains 15 residues. J was trimmed by 5 bases and V by 5 bases; bases with no gene match: 8. Germline V gene lookup returns CDR1 MGHRA and CDR2 YSYEKL. The CDR3 DNA reads as TGCGCCAGCAGCGAACCGGGACAGGGGTCTTATGGCTACACCTTC. This codes for CASSEPGQGSYGYTF.

V is TRBV2 and J is TRBJ2-5; tentative D call: TRBD2 (6 bases). The CDR3 is 12 amino acids. Germline V CDR1 and CDR2: SNHLY, FYNNEI. V shed 10 bases and J shed 5 bases, with 14 bases lying between them. In DNA form, the CDR3 reads TGTGCCACCGAGGAGGGTCGGGAGACCCAGTACTTC. This codes for CATEEGRETQYF.

This rearrangement joins TRBV2 to TRBJ1-5; D remains unclear. Germline assignment: CDR1 SNHLY and CDR2 FYNNEI. V was shortened by 3 bases and J by 1 base, with 13 bases between the two germline ends. This CDR3 has 16 residues. CDR3 residues: CASSDRSPPSNQPQHF. CDR3 sequence (DNA): TGTGCCAGCAGTGACCGGTCCCCACCGAGCAATCAGCCCCAGCATTTT.

V gene TRBV15 combines with J gene TRBJ2-3, with D perhaps matching TRBD2 (5 bases). Trimming left V 1 base short and J 0 bases short, with 11 bases between. This CDR3 contains 16 residues. Germline V gene sequence: CDR1 LNHNV, CDR2 YYDKDF (reference sequence). CDR3 DNA: TGTGCCACCAGCAGAGGCCGAGCGGCTAGCACAGATACGCAGTATTTT. It specifies CATSRGRAASTDTQYF.

V is TRBV2 and J is TRBJ1-4; D not certain. The CDR3 runs to 13 residues. The V and J ends lost 9 bases and 8 bases respectively, with 16 bases between them. CDR1 and CDR2 (germline): SNHLY, FYNNEI. CDR3 sequence: CASLGKAGEKLFF. Written as DNA, the CDR3 is TGTGCCAGTCTGGGGAAGGCGGGCGAAAAACTGTTTTTT.

The genes are TRBV9 and TRBJ2-1; 11 bases line up with TRBD2. CDR3 length: 16 residues. The V gene end was trimmed by 4 bases and the J gene end by 7 bases; junction bases not matched to a gene: 10. The germline V gene encodes CDR1 SGDLS and CDR2 YYNGEE. The CDR3 nucleotides read TGTGCCAGCAGCACGCGGACTAGCGGGTTTGAAAATGAGCAGTTCTTC. Translated: CASSTRTSGFENEQFF.

The chain combines TRBV4-3 with TRBJ2-7; TRBD2 might be the D (5 bases). The CDR3 extends over 15 amino acids. The V gene's germline CDR1 is LGHNA and CDR2 YSLEER. V was clipped by 1 base and J by 1 base, with 11 bases between them. Here the CDR3 DNA reads TGCGCCAGCAGCCAAGCGGTAGCGAGGTCCTACGAGCAGTACTTC. Translating gives CASSQAVARSYEQYF.

The rearrangement joins TRBV9 to TRBJ2-2; TRBD2 matches 8 bases. This CDR3 comprises 15 residues. Germline trimming cut 2 bases from V and 5 bases from J; bases unmatched to any gene: 5. Germline V CDR1 and CDR2: SGDLS, YYNGEE. Here the CDR3 DNA reads TGTGCCAGCAGCGTGGCTAGCGGGCCTACCGGGGAGCTGTTTTTT. Its translation is CASSVASGPTGELFF. The full variable domain, completed using reference TRBV9 and TRBJ2-2, is DSGVTQTPKHLITATGQRVTLRCSPRSGDLSVYWYQQSLDQGLQFLIQYYNGEERAKGNILERFSAQQFPDLHSELNLSSLELGDSALYFCASSVASGPTGELFFGEGSRLTVL.

The rearrangement uses TRBV9 and TRBJ2-1; 8 nucleotides align to TRBD1. The CDR3 is made up of 15 amino acids. Per germline, CDR1 SGDLS and CDR2 YYNGEE. J gave up 5 bases and V 1 base, and 5 bases lay outside the gene matches. The DNA for the CDR3 is TGTGCCAGCAGCGTACGAGGACAGGGTAACAATGAGCAGTTCTTC. Protein sequence: CASSVRGQGNNEQFF.

This clone is a singleton in its sample. CDR3 coding DNA: TGTGCCAGCTCACTCTCCGGGACAGGGGCGGGTGGCACTGAAGCTTTCTTT. Translation gives CASSLSGTGAGGTEAFF. This chain uses TRBV18 with TRBJ1-1, with 10 bases fitting TRBD1. Per the germline V gene, CDR1 is KGHSH and CDR2 is LQKENI. After removal of 4 bases from V and 4 bases from J, the junction contained 12 bases not matched to a gene. The CDR3 is 17 residues long.